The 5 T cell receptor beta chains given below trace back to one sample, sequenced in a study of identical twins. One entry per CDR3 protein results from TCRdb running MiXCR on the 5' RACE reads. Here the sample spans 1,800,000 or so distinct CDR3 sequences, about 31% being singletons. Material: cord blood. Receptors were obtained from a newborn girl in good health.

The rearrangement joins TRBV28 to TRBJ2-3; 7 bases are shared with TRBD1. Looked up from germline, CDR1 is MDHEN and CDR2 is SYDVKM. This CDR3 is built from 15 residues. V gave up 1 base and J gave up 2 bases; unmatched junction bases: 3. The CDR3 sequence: CASSLSGQDTDTQYF. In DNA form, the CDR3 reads TGTGCCAGCAGTTTATCCGGACAGGACACAGATACGCAGTATTTT.

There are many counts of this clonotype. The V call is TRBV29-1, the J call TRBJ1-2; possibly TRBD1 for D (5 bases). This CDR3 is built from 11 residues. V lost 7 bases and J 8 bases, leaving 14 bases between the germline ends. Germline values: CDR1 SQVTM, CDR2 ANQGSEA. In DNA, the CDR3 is TGCAGCGCCCCGACAGAAGGCGGCTACACCTTC. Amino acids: CSAPTEGGYTF.

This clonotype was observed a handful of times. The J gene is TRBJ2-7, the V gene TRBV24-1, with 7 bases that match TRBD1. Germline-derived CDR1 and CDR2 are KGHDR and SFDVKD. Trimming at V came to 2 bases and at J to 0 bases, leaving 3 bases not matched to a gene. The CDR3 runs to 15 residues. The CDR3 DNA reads TGTGCCACCAGTGATTACAGGGGTAGCTCCTACGAGCAGTACTTC. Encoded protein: CATSDYRGSSYEQYF.

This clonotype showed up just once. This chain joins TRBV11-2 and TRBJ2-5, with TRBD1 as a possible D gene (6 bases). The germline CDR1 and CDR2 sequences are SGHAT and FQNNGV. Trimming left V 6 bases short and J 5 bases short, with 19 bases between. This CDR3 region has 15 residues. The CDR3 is CASRVAGALRETQYF. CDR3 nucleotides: TGTGCCAGCAGAGTAGCAGGGGCCCTTAGGGAGACCCAGTACTTC.

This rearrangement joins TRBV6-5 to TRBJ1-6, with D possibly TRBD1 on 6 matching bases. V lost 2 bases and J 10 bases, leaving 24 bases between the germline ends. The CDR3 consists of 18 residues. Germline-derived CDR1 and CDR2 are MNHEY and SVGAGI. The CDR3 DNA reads TGTGCCAGCAGTTACCGAACCGCCCGCAGGGGATCAGTCTCACCCCTCCACTTT. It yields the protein CASSYRTARRGSVSPLHF.